This TCR beta chain was obtained from a study of regulatory T cells in long-lasting Graves disease. Germline assignment: CDR1 ENHRY and CDR2 SYGVKD. The CDR3 runs to 15 residues. Documented time point: persistent/refractory GD, antithyroid drugs over 5 years with positive TRAb. TCR sequences were obtained from RNA taken from PBMCs. Turning to this clonotype: An end of the junction differs from the germline gene, which may be a read error.

With iRepertoire HTBI primers and Arm-PCR of CDR3 regions, TCR beta libraries were built. Each CDR3 protein is one row after TCRdb ran MiXCR on the multiplex PCR reads. The table includes about 660,000 distinct CDR3 sequences, 25% to 35% detected once. The source of this sequence is a female donor with Graves disease. The sequencing here drew on peripheral blood mononuclear cells (PBMCs), taken when the disease was refractory, from a patient treated with antithyroid drugs. This rearrangement joins TRBV10-3 to TRBJ1-2; 9 nucleotides line up with TRBD1. Written as DNA, the CDR3 is TGTGTCATCAGTGATCCGACAGGGGGAAACTATGGCTACACCTTC. It yields the protein CVISDPTGGNYGYTF.